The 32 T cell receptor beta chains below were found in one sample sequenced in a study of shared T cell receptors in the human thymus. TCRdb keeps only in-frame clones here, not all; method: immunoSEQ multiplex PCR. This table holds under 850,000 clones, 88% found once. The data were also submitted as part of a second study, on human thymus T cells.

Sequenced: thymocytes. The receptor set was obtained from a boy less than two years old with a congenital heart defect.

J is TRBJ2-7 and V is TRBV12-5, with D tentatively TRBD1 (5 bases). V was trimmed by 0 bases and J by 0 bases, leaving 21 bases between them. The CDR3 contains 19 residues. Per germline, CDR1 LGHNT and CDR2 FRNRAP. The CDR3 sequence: CASGLVEPLKGLFSYEQYF. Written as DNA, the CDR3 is TGTGCTAGTGGTTTGGTGGAACCCTTAAAGGGGCTATTCTCCTACGAGCAGTACTTC.

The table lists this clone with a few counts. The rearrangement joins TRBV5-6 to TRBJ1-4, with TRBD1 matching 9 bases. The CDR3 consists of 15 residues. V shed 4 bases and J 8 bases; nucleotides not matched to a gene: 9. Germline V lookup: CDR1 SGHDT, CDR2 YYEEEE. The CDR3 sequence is CASSIQQGAEEKLFF. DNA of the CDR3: TGTGCCAGCAGCATCCAACAGGGGGCAGAGGAAAAACTGTTTTTT. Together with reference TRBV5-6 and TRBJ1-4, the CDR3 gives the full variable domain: DAGVTQSPTHLIKTRGQQVTLRCSPKSGHDTVSWYQQALGQGPQFIFQYYEEEERQRGNFPDRFSGHQFPNYSSELNVNALLLGDSALYLCASSIQQGAEEKLFFGSGTQLSVL.

The CDR3 here is CASSADPGTSGRLRTDTQYF. The CDR3 DNA is TGTGCCAGCAGTGCCGACCCCGGGACTAGCGGGAGGCTTCGTACAGATACGCAGTATTTT. The rearrangement uses TRBV6-1 and TRBJ2-3, with TRBD2 matching 15 bases. This CDR3 region has 20 residues. The V gene's germline CDR1 is MNHNS and CDR2 SASEGT. Trimming cost V 4 bases and J 3 bases; bases outside gene matches: 14.

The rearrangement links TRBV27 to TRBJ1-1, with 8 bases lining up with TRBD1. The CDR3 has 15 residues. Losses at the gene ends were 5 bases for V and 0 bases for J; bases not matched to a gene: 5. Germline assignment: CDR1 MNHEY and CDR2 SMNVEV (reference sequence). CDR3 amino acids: CASSPPGQVNTEAFF. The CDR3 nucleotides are TGTGCCAGCAGTCCCCCGGGACAGGTGAACACTGAAGCTTTCTTT.

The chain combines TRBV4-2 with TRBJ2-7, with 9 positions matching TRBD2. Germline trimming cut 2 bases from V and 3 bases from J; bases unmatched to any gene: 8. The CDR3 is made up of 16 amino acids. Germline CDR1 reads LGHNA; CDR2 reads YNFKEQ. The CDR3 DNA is TGTGCCAGCAGCCAATCTACACTAGCGGGTTGCTACGAGCAGTACTTC. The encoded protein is CASSQSTLAGCYEQYF.

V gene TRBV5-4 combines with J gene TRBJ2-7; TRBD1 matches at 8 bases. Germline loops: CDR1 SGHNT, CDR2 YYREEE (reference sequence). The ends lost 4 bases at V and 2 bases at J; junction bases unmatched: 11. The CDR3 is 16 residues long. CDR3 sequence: CASSASPDRGPYEQYF. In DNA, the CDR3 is TGTGCCAGCAGCGCCAGCCCTGACAGGGGTCCCTACGAGCAGTACTTC.

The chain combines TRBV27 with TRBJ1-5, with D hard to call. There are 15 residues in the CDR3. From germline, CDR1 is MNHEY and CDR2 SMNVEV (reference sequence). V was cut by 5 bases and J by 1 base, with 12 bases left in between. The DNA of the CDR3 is TGTGCCAGCAGTGTACTTTCAGGAAGCAATCAGCCCCAGCATTTT. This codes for CASSVLSGSNQPQHF.

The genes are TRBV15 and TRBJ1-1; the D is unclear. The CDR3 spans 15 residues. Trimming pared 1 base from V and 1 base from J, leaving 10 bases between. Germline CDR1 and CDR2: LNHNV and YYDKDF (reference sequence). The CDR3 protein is CATSRGRGWNTEAFF. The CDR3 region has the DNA TGTGCCACCAGCAGAGGTCGGGGATGGAACACTGAAGCTTTCTTT.

Here the CDR3 DNA reads TGCAGCGTTGAAGATCATGGGGCTCTTGGGGAGGGAGACATTCAGTACTTC. It yields the protein CSVEDHGALGEGDIQYF. The chain couples TRBV29-1 to TRBJ2-4, with 7 bases fitting TRBD2. Germline loops: CDR1 SQVTM, CDR2 ANQGSEA. The trim removed 0 bases at V and 8 bases at J, leaving 16 bases unmatched. The CDR3 contains 17 residues.

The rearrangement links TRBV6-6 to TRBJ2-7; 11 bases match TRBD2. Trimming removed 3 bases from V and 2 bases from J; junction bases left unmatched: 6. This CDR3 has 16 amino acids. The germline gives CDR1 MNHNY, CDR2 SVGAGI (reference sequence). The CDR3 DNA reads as TGTGCCAGCAGTTATCCGGGACTAGCGGCCCCCTACGAGCAGTACTTC. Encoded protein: CASSYPGLAAPYEQYF.

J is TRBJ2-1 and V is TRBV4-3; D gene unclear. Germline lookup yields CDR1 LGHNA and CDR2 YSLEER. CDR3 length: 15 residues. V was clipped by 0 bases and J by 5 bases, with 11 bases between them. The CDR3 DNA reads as TGCGCCAGCAGCCAAGAATGGATAGCCCACAATGAGCAGTTCTTC. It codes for CASSQEWIAHNEQFF.

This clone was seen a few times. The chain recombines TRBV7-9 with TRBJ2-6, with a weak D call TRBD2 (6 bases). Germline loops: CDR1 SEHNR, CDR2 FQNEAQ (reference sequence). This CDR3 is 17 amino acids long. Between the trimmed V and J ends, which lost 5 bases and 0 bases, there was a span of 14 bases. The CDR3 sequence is CASSQRYGSSGANVLTF. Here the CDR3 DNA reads TGTGCCAGCAGCCAGCGGTACGGGAGCTCTGGGGCCAACGTCCTGACTTTC.

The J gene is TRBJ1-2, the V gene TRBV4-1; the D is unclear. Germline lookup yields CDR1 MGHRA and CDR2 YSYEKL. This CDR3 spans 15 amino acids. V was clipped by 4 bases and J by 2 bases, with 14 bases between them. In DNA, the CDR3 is TGCGCCAGCAGCCCACGAACGGGAAGCAACTATGGCTACACCTTC. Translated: CASSPRTGSNYGYTF.

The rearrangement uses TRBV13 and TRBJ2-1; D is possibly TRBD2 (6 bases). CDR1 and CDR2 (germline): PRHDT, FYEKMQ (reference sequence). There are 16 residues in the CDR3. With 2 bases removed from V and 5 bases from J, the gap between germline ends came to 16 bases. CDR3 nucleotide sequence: TGTGCCAGCAGCTTACGAGGGAGGCGGGACCACAATGAGCAGTTCTTC. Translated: CASSLRGRRDHNEQFF.

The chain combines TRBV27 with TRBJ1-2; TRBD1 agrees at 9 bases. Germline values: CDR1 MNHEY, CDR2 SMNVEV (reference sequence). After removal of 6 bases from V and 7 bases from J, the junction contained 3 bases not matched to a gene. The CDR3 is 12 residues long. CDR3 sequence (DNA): TGTGCCAGCAGGGGACAGGGTAGTGGCTACACCTTC. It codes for CASRGQGSGYTF.

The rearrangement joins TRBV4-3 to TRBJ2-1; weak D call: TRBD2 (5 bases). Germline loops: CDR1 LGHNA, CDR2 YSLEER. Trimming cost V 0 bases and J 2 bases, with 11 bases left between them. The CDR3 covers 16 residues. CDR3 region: CASSQDDREPYNEQFF. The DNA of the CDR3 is TGCGCCAGCAGCCAAGACGACCGGGAACCCTACAATGAGCAGTTCTTC.

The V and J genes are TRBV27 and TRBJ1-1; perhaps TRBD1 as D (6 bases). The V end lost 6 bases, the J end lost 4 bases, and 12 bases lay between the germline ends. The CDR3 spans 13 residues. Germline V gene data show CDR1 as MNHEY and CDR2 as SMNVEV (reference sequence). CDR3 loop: CASRSQGSTEAFF. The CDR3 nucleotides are TGTGCCAGCAGGTCACAGGGAAGCACTGAAGCTTTCTTT.

The CDR3 region is CASSQDPSGGRKYNEQFF. The DNA of the CDR3 is TGCGCCAGCAGCCAAGATCCTAGCGGGGGAAGAAAGTACAATGAGCAGTTCTTC. The rearrangement joins TRBV4-1 to TRBJ2-1, with 10 bases lining up with TRBD2. CDR1 and CDR2 (germline): MGHRA, YSYEKL. V shed 0 bases and J 4 bases; nucleotides not matched to a gene: 9. This CDR3 is built from 18 residues.

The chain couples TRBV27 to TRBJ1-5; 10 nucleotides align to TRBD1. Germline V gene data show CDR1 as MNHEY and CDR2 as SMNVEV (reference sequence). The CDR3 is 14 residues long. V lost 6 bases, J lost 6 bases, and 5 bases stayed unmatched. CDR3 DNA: TGTGCCAGCAGACGACAGGGGGCACGTCAGCCCCAGCATTTT. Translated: CASRRQGARQPQHF.

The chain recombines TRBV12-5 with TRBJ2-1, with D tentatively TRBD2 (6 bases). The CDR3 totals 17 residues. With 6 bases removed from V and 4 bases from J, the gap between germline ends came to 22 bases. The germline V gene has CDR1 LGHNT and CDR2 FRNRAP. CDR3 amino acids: CASGRNPTGVTYNEQFF. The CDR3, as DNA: TGTGCTAGTGGCCGAAACCCCACGGGAGTGACGTACAATGAGCAGTTCTTC.

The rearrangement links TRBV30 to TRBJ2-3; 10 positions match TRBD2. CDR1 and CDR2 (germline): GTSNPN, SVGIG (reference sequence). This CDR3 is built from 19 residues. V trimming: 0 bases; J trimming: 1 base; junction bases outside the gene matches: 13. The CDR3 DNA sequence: TGTGCCTGGAGTGTACGGTCTAGCGGGAGAAAACGGGGCACAGATACGCAGTATTTT. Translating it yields CAWSVRSSGRKRGTDTQYF.

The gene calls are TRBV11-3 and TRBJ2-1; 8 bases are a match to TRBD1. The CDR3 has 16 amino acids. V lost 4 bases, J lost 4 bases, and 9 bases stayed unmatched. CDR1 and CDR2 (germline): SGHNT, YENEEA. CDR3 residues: CASSSAGQGLYNEQFF. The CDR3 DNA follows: TGTGCCAGCAGCTCAGCAGGACAGGGTCTTTACAATGAGCAGTTCTTC.

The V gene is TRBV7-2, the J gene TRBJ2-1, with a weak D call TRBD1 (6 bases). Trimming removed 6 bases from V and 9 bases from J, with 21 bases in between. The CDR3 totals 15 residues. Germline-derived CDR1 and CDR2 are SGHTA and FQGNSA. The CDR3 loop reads CASRSQGGGQGEQFF. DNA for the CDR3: TGTGCCAGCAGGTCACAGGGTGGGGGCCAGGGTGAGCAGTTCTTC.

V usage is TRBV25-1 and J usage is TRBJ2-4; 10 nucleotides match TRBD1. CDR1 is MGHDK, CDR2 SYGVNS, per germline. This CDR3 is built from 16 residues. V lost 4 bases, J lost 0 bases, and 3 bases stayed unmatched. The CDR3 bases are TGTGCCAGCAGTGTCGGGACAGGGGTAGCCAAAAACATTCAGTACTTC. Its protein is CASSVGTGVAKNIQYF.

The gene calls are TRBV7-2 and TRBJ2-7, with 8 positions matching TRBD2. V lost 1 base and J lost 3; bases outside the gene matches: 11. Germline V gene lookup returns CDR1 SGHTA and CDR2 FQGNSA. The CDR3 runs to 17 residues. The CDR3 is CASSLVTASGLFYEQYF. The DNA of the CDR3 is TGTGCCAGCAGCTTAGTGACGGCTAGCGGGCTATTCTACGAGCAGTACTTC.

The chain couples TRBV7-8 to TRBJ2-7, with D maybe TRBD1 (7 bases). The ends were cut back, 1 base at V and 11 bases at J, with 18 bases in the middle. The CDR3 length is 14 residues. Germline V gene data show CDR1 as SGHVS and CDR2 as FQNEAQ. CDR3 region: CASSLGGQEGQEYF. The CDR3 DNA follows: TGTGCCAGCAGCTTAGGAGGACAGGAGGGTCAAGAGTACTTC.

DNA for the CDR3: TGTGCCAGCTCACCAAAAGTGCGGCTAGCGCACTCCTACGAGCAGTACTTC. This encodes CASSPKVRLAHSYEQYF. This sequence joins TRBV18 and TRBJ2-7, with D perhaps TRBD2 (6 bases). V shed 2 bases and J shed 0 bases, with 17 bases lying between them. The germline V gene has CDR1 KGHSH and CDR2 LQKENI. The CDR3 runs to 17 residues.

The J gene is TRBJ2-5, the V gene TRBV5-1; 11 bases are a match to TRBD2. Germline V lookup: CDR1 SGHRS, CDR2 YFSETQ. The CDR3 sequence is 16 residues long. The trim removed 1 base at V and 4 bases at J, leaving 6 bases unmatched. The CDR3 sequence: CASSLRATSGGETQYF. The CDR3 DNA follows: TGCGCCAGCAGCTTGAGGGCAACTAGCGGGGGAGAGACCCAGTACTTC.

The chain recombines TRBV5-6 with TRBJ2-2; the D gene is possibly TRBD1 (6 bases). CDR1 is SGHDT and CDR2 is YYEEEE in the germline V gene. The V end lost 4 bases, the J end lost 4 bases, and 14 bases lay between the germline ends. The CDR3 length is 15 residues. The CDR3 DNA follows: TGTGCCAGCAGCCCGACAGGTTCCGGCACCGGGGAGCTGTTTTTT. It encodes CASSPTGSGTGELFF.

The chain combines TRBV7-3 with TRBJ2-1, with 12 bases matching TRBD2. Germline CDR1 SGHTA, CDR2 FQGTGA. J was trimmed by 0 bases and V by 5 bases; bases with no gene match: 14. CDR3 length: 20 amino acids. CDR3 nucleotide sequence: TGTGCCAGCAGCACCAACGGGACTAGCGGGTTCTCAAGCTCCTACAATGAGCAGTTCTTC. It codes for CASSTNGTSGFSSSYNEQFF. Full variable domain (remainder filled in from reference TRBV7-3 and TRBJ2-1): GAGVSQTPSNKVTEKGKYVELRCDPISGHTALYWYRQSLGQGPEFLIYFQGTGAADDSGLPNDRFFAVRPEGSVSTLKIQRTERGDSAVYLCASSTNGTSGFSSSYNEQFFGPGTRLTVL.

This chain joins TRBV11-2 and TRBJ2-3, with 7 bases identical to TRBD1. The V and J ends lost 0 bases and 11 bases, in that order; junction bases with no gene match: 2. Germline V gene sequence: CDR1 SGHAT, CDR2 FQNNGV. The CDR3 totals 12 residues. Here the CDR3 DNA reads TGTGCCAGCAGCTTAGACGACAGGGAGCAGTATTTT. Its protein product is CASSLDDREQYF. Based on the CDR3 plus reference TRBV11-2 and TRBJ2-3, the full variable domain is EAGVAQSPRYKIIEKRQSVAFWCNPISGHATLYWYQQILGQGPKLLIQFQNNGVVDDSQLPKDRFSAERLKGVDSTLKIQPAKLEDSAVYLCASSLDDREQYFGPGTRLTVL.

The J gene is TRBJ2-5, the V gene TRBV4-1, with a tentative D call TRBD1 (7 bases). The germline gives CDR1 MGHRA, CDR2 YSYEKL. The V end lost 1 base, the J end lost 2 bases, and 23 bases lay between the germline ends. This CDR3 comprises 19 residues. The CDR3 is CASSQGPPQGEAEQETQYF. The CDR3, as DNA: TGCGCCAGCAGCCAAGGTCCCCCCCAGGGGGAGGCTGAGCAAGAGACCCAGTACTTC.